Below are 28 T cell receptor beta chains sequenced from a single sample in a study of T cell responses to AZD1222 COVID-19 vaccine. Method: immunoSEQ multiplex PCR; TCRdb's copy keeps in-frame clones and lacks some. The sample records about 140,000 clones, 80% to 90% being singletons. Here the sequenced sample was peripheral blood, taken on day 0 of AZD1222 vaccination. The source is an adult in good health.

In DNA, the CDR3 is TGTGCCAGCAGTCAGCGGGGCCGACCCTACGAGCAGTACTTC. Translation gives CASSQRGRPYEQYF. The chain carries TRBV6-5 and TRBJ2-7, with 7 bases lining up with TRBD2. Trimming removed 5 bases from V and 2 bases from J; junction bases left unmatched: 6. The V gene's germline CDR1 is MNHEY and CDR2 SVGAGI. The CDR3 consists of 14 residues.

The rearrangement uses TRBV6-1 and TRBJ1-2; D ambiguous. V lost 3 bases and J lost 0, with 5 bases in between. Germline V gene lookup returns CDR1 MNHNS and CDR2 SASEGT. The CDR3 is made up of 13 amino acids. CDR3 loop: CASSDGPNYGYTF. CDR3 bases: TGTGCCAGCAGTGACGGCCCTAACTATGGCTACACCTTC.

J is TRBJ2-5 and V is TRBV27; D is perhaps TRBD1 or TRBD2 (5 bases each). The V end was cut by 3 bases, the J end by 4 bases, with 18 bases between. This CDR3 contains 16 residues. Germline V CDR1 and CDR2: MNHEY, SMNVEV (reference sequence). The CDR3 DNA reads TGTGCCAGCAGTTTCTCTCTGGGGGAGTATGGAGAGACCCAGTACTTC. Encoded protein: CASSFSLGEYGETQYF.

The chain employs TRBV3-1 (or the pseudogene TRBV3-2) and TRBJ2-5; D is possibly TRBD1 or TRBD2 (5 bases each). The germline gives CDR1 LGHDT, CDR2 YNNKEL (reference sequence). CDR3 length: 14 amino acids. V was clipped by 0 bases and J by 10 bases, with 15 bases between them. CDR3 in amino acids: CASSQDPGRIDQYF. The CDR3 coding sequence is TGTGCCAGCAGCCAAGATCCGGGACGGATTGACCAGTACTTC.

The gene calls are TRBV29-1 and TRBJ2-7, with D maybe TRBD2 (5 bases). The CDR3 consists of 12 residues. The V end lost 4 bases, the J end lost 4 bases, and 11 bases lay between the germline ends. Germline lookup yields CDR1 SQVTM and CDR2 ANQGSEA. CDR3 sequence: CSVGTVGYEQYF. CDR3 coding DNA: TGCAGCGTTGGGACTGTAGGGTACGAGCAGTACTTC.

The chain uses TRBV5-4 and TRBJ1-1; a weak D match, TRBD1 (5 bases). The V end lost 5 bases, the J end lost 4 bases, and 9 bases lay between the germline ends. This CDR3 has 12 residues. The germline V gene encodes CDR1 SGHNT and CDR2 YYREEE (reference sequence). CDR3 protein: CASSWGGTEAFF. CDR3 coding DNA: TGTGCCAGCAGTTGGGGGGGCACTGAAGCTTTCTTT.

The gene calls are TRBV11-2 and TRBJ1-3; D is ambiguous. This CDR3 region has 14 residues. V gave up 5 bases and J gave up 0 bases, with 8 bases separating them. Germline V CDR1 and CDR2: SGHAT, FQNNGV. The CDR3, as DNA: TGTGCCAGCAGCCCCGGACTCTCTGGAAACACCATATATTTT. This translates into CASSPGLSGNTIYF.

The rearrangement links TRBV13 to TRBJ2-1; 7 positions agree with TRBD1. Germline V gene data show CDR1 as PRHDT and CDR2 as FYEKMQ (reference sequence). The CDR3 length is 15 residues. The V gene end was trimmed by 3 bases and the J gene end by 0 bases; junction bases not matched to a gene: 2. The CDR3 protein is CASSLTGSSYNEQFF. For the CDR3, the DNA is TGTGCCAGCAGCTTGACAGGGAGCTCCTACAATGAGCAGTTCTTC.

The V gene is TRBV14, the J gene TRBJ1-2; 10 positions agree with TRBD1. Germline CDR1 and CDR2: SGHDN and FVKESK. V gave up 4 bases and J gave up 8 bases; unmatched junction bases: 4. This CDR3 is built from 13 residues. The CDR3 DNA is TGTGCCAGCAGCCCGGGGACAGGGGCAGGCTACACCTTC. This gives the protein CASSPGTGAGYTF.

DNA for the CDR3: TGTGCCAGCAGTTACCGACTTAAGGGTCGGGAGCAGTACTTC. Translation gives CASSYRLKGREQYF. The J gene is TRBJ2-7, the V gene TRBV6-5; D is unresolved. The germline gives CDR1 MNHEY, CDR2 SVGAGI. Trimming took off 2 bases at V and 7 bases at J, with 15 bases between the two ends. This CDR3 spans 14 amino acids.

The chain has TRBV14 and TRBJ1-2; D gene unclear. V lost 0 bases and J lost 4, with 12 bases in between. From germline, CDR1 is SGHDN and CDR2 FVKESK. The CDR3 runs 15 residues. CDR3 coding DNA: TGTGCCAGCAGCCAAGAAGGCCAACAAACCTATGGCTACACCTTC. Translating it yields CASSQEGQQTYGYTF.

The chain couples TRBV30 to TRBJ1-2, with D possibly TRBD1 on 5 matching bases. V was pared by 8 bases and J by 3 bases, with 16 bases between. The CDR3 has 13 residues. Germline-derived CDR1 and CDR2 are GTSNPN and SVGIG (reference sequence). CDR3 loop: CAQVGGADYGYTF. Written as DNA, the CDR3 is TGTGCCCAAGTGGGAGGGGCAGACTATGGCTACACCTTC.

This clone was detected only once. The chain is built from TRBV7-9 and TRBJ2-7; perhaps D is TRBD1 or TRBD2 (6 bases each). The CDR3 is 16 amino acids. Germline V gene sequence: CDR1 SEHNR, CDR2 FQNEAQ (reference sequence). Deletions cut 5 bases from V and 3 bases from J, with 20 bases between. This chain's CDR3 is CASSGGEGGNFYEQYF. The CDR3 coding sequence is TGTGCCAGCAGCGGGGGCGAGGGGGGTAATTTCTACGAGCAGTACTTC.

The CDR3 spells CASSLRMHEQYF. In nucleotides, the CDR3 is TGTGCCAGCAGCTTAAGGATGCACGAGCAGTACTTC. J is TRBJ2-7 and V is TRBV5-6; unclear D gene. Germline-derived CDR1 and CDR2 are SGHDT and YYEEEE. The ends were cut back, 2 bases at V and 5 bases at J, with 8 bases in the middle. The CDR3 has 12 amino acids.

The rearrangement uses TRBV5-1 and TRBJ1-1; D remains ambiguous. Between the trimmed V and J ends, which lost 1 base and 3 bases, there was a span of 13 bases. Per the germline V gene, CDR1 is SGHRS and CDR2 is YFSETQ. This CDR3 contains 15 residues. CDR3 region: CASSLLGSRDTEAFF. As DNA, the CDR3 is TGCGCCAGCAGCTTGCTAGGGTCGAGGGACACTGAAGCTTTCTTT.

This chain uses TRBV12-3 or TRBV12-4 with TRBJ1-5; D possibly corresponds to TRBD1 (6 bases). Trimming shortened V by 8 bases and J by 3 bases, and 11 bases separated the two germline ends. CDR3 length: 13 amino acids. CDR3 residues: CASGGTNNQPQHF. DNA of the CDR3: TGTGCCAGCGGCGGGACAAACAATCAGCCCCAGCATTTT.

This rearrangement joins TRBV5-4 to TRBJ1-6; 9 nucleotides align to TRBD1. The junction had 6 bases not matched to a gene; V was cut back by 0 bases and J by 8 bases. CDR3 length: 16 amino acids. Germline V gives CDR1 SGHNT, CDR2 YYREEE (reference sequence). Written as DNA, the CDR3 is TGTGCCAGCAGCTTGGCTTCGGGACAGGGTTATTCACCCCTCCACTTT. Its protein product is CASSLASGQGYSPLHF. Filled out from reference TRBV5-4 and TRBJ1-6, the complete variable domain reads ETGVTQSPTHLIKTRGQQVTLRCSSQSGHNTVSWYQQALGQGPQFIFQYYREEENGRGNFPPRFSGLQFPNYSSELNVNALELDDSALYLCASSLASGQGYSPLHFGNGTRLTVT.

The rearrangement joins TRBV21-1 to TRBJ1-2; the table's TRBD1 call for D was not verified on the DNA. TRBV21-1 is a pseudogene locus. The CDR3 sequence is 14 residues long. The CDR3 protein is CASSKGGQIYGYTF. CDR3 DNA: TGTGCCAGCAGCAAAGGGGGACAGATCTATGGCTACACCTTC.

This chain uses TRBV12-5 with TRBJ2-7; D could derive from TRBD1 or TRBD2 (5 bases each). The CDR3 is 16 residues long. Trimming cost V 0 bases and J 2 bases, with 14 bases left between them. CDR1 LGHNT and CDR2 FRNRAP come from the germline V gene. The CDR3 here is CASGLVGDGYPYEQYF. CDR3 nucleotides: TGTGCTAGTGGTTTGGTAGGGGACGGGTACCCCTACGAGCAGTACTTC.

J is TRBJ2-7 and V is TRBV7-9, with 10 nucleotides matching TRBD1. This CDR3 has 14 amino acids. V was clipped by 5 bases and J by 5 bases; unmatched bases: 6. Germline V gives CDR1 SEHNR, CDR2 FQNEAQ (reference sequence). For the CDR3, the DNA is TGTGCCAGCAGCCCTGGGACAGGGGACCACGAGCAGTACTTC. It translates to CASSPGTGDHEQYF.

The gene calls are TRBV7-2 and TRBJ2-7; 16 positions match TRBD2. Germline V gene sequence: CDR1 SGHTA, CDR2 FQGNSA. This CDR3 has 19 residues. The V segment lost 4 bases and the J segment 2 bases; nucleotides outside the gene matches: 11. The chain's CDR3 is CASSSAGTSGRATAYEQYF. The CDR3 DNA reads TGTGCCAGCAGCTCTGCGGGGACTAGCGGGAGGGCCACGGCCTACGAGCAGTACTTC.

The chain links TRBV7-2 to TRBJ2-6, with D unresolved. The CDR3 covers 17 residues. V lost 1 base and J lost 2, with 12 bases in between. Looked up from germline, CDR1 is SGHTA and CDR2 is FQGNSA. CDR3 loop: CASSLVPLGTGANVLTF. CDR3 sequence (DNA): TGTGCCAGCAGCTTAGTCCCTTTAGGAACTGGGGCCAACGTCCTGACTTTC.

The V and J genes are TRBV6-2 or TRBV6-3 and TRBJ1-1; weak D call: TRBD1 (6 bases). Per the germline V gene, CDR1 is MNHEY and CDR2 is SVGEGT. The CDR3 length is 19 residues. With 0 bases removed from V and 3 bases from J, the gap between germline ends came to 23 bases. The CDR3 region has the DNA TGTGCCAGCAGTTACTCGAATTTACGGCGCGGGGGGCGTCACACTGAAGCTTTCTTT. It encodes CASSYSNLRRGGRHTEAFF.

V usage is TRBV2 and J usage is TRBJ1-6, with 7 bases that match TRBD1. Germline values: CDR1 SNHLY, CDR2 FYNNEI. The CDR3 contains 15 residues. V lost 5 bases to trimming and J lost 10 bases; unmatched junction nucleotides: 11. The CDR3 region is CASSPEAGGSSPLHF. CDR3 sequence (DNA): TGTGCCAGCAGTCCCGAGGCAGGGGGGAGCTCACCCCTCCACTTT.

J is TRBJ1-2 and V is TRBV3-1 (or the pseudogene TRBV3-2); D call uncertain. The CDR3 consists of 16 residues. Looked up from germline, CDR1 is LGHDT and CDR2 is YNNKEL (reference sequence). V was trimmed by 5 bases and J by 0 bases, leaving 16 bases between them. The CDR3 region is CASSSRGREANYGYTF. The CDR3, as DNA: TGTGCCAGCAGCTCCCGGGGAAGGGAAGCTAACTATGGCTACACCTTC.

The chain has TRBV9 and TRBJ2-2; unclear D gene. This CDR3 contains 13 residues. Per germline, CDR1 SGDLS and CDR2 YYNGEE. Trimming stripped 2 bases from V and 10 bases from J, with 12 bases between. In DNA, the CDR3 is TGTGCCAGCAGCGTTAGTAGCTGGGTGGAGCTGTTTTTT. Protein: CASSVSSWVELFF.

This chain uses TRBV5-1 with TRBJ2-7, with D perhaps matching TRBD1 or TRBD2 (5 bases each). The CDR3 covers 15 residues. Germline loops: CDR1 SGHRS, CDR2 YFSETQ. V lost 0 bases to trimming and J lost 2 bases, with 12 bases between them. CDR3 sequence (DNA): TGCGCCAGCAGCTTGGAAGGGACCCCTACCTACGAGCAGTACTTC. It translates to CASSLEGTPTYEQYF.

This chain links TRBV10-3 with TRBJ1-5; unclear D gene. The CDR3 is made up of 15 amino acids. Trimming shortened V by 8 bases and J by 3 bases, and 17 bases separated the two germline ends. Germline V gene sequence: CDR1 ENHRY, CDR2 SYGVKD. Here the CDR3 DNA reads TGTGCCATCGGCGGCGTGGGTGACCCCAATCAGCCCCAGCATTTT. Amino acid sequence: CAIGGVGDPNQPQHF.